Described below is a single T cell receptor beta chain sequence and its context. The V end was cut by 6 bases, the J end by 0 bases, with 11 bases between. Per germline, CDR1 LNHDA and CDR2 SQIVND (reference sequence). The CDR3 is 14 residues long. The sample is drawn from a study of shared clonotypes between healthy human individuals. Some clones are missing from TCRdb's copy, which holds only in-frame ones; the method was immunoSEQ multiplex PCR. Seen here are some 900,000 clones, 76% observed once, and the top ten hold about 1.5%. The clonotype comes from a man between 18 and 29 years old in good health. Sequencing was performed on memory CD4+ T cells sorted from blood. Noted subset: CD45RA-negative fraction. V gene TRBV19 combines with J gene TRBJ1-2, with a possible D match to TRBD1 (5 bases). The CDR3 region has the DNA TGTGCCAGTAGAAAGGGGTTGGCTAACTATGGCTACACCTTC. Translated, it gives CASRKGLANYGYTF.